Following are 10 T cell receptor beta chains from one sample sequenced in a study of cytomegalovirus exposure and HLA in healthy donors. 13 Jbeta primers and 60 Vbeta primers were used for the PCR. Measured with immunoSEQ multiplex PCR; TCRdb has only the in-frame clones, and not every one. The data show 150,000 to 200,000 clones, with roughly four fifths seen just once and approximately 2% held by the top ten. Material for sequencing was PBMCs. These receptors were obtained from a woman aged 18-29 years in good health and CMV-seronegative.

This chain joins TRBV9 and TRBJ2-3, with D perhaps matching TRBD2 (6 bases). The germline gives CDR1 SGDLS, CDR2 YYNGEE. The CDR3 spans 15 residues. Between the trimmed V and J ends, which lost 3 bases and 2 bases, there was a span of 13 bases. CDR3 DNA: TGTGCCAGCAGCGCACGCGGGGCCACCACAGATACGCAGTATTTT. It encodes CASSARGATTDTQYF.

The chain uses TRBV6-1 and TRBJ1-3; a possible D gene is TRBD1 (5 bases). The V end lost 6 bases, the J end lost 2 bases, and 11 bases lay between the germline ends. CDR3 size: 14 residues. Looked up from germline, CDR1 is MNHNS and CDR2 is SASEGT. CDR3 loop: CASRDPGTGNTIYF. In DNA form, the CDR3 reads TGTGCCAGCAGAGACCCAGGGACTGGAAACACCATATATTTT.

This chain joins TRBV6-6 and TRBJ1-1; D is undetermined. CDR1 and CDR2 from the germline V gene are MNHNY and SVGAGI (reference sequence). V lost 0 bases, J lost 0 bases, and 11 bases lay in between. CDR3 length: 16 residues. The CDR3 DNA follows: TGTGCCAGCAGTTACTCCCGAGGCAGAATGAACACTGAAGCTTTCTTT. The encoded protein is CASSYSRGRMNTEAFF.

The chain combines TRBV10-3 with TRBJ1-6; TRBD1 matches 7 bases. With V trimmed by 2 bases and J by 14 bases, 9 bases remained unmatched. Per germline, CDR1 ENHRY and CDR2 SYGVKD. There are 14 residues in the CDR3. The DNA for the CDR3 is TGTGCCATCAGTGAGGACAGGGAATTGTTGGCCCTCCACTTT. As protein: CAISEDRELLALHF.

CDR3 amino acids: CASTRGLNQPQHF. CDR3 bases: TGTGCCAGCACCAGGGGTCTCAATCAGCCCCAGCATTTT. V usage is TRBV6-5 and J usage is TRBJ1-5; D might be TRBD1 (6 bases). Between the trimmed V and J ends, which lost 7 bases and 3 bases, there was a span of 10 bases. This CDR3 is built from 13 residues. Germline V gives CDR1 MNHEY, CDR2 SVGAGI.

The chain links TRBV28 to TRBJ1-2; possible D gene TRBD1, 5 bases. The V end was cut by 6 bases, the J end by 3 bases, with 11 bases between. The germline V gene encodes CDR1 MDHEN and CDR2 SYDVKM. The CDR3 covers 13 residues. CDR3 loop: CASRTGTYYGYTF. As DNA, the CDR3 is TGTGCCAGCAGAACAGGCACATACTATGGCTACACCTTC.

V is TRBV27 and J is TRBJ2-1; TRBD1 matches at 8 bases. The CDR3 contains 14 residues. CDR1 is MNHEY and CDR2 is SMNVEV in the germline V gene (reference sequence). The V gene end was trimmed by 3 bases and the J gene end by 6 bases; junction bases not matched to a gene: 4. CDR3 DNA sequence: TGTGCCAGCAGTTTGACAGGGGTGGGCAATGAGCAGTTCTTC. It specifies CASSLTGVGNEQFF.

This chain connects TRBV5-6 to TRBJ1-1; D is unresolved. This CDR3 has 17 residues. Germline V CDR1 and CDR2: SGHDT, YYEEEE. The V end was cut by 1 base, the J end by 0 bases, with 16 bases between. This CDR3 is CASSLWKWTNMNTEAFF. In nucleotides, the CDR3 is TGTGCCAGCAGCTTGTGGAAATGGACTAACATGAACACTGAAGCTTTCTTT.

J is TRBJ1-2 and V is TRBV7-9; TRBD1 agrees at 8 bases. V lost 7 bases, J lost 6 bases, and 10 bases stayed unmatched. Germline V CDR1 and CDR2: SEHNR, FQNEAQ (reference sequence). This CDR3 contains 14 residues. CDR3 bases: TGTGCCAGCACGGCAAGGACAGGGTGGGATGGCTACACCTTC. Translating gives CASTARTGWDGYTF.

The CDR3 reads CASSIRLSSGTEAFF. CDR3 nucleotide sequence: TGTGCCAGTAGTATTCGCCTTTCTAGCGGCACTGAAGCTTTCTTT. The V call is TRBV19, the J call TRBJ1-1, with D uncertain. The CDR3 is 15 amino acids. V lost 3 bases to trimming and J lost 4 bases, with 15 bases between them. Germline CDR1 is LNHDA and CDR2 is SQIVND (reference sequence).